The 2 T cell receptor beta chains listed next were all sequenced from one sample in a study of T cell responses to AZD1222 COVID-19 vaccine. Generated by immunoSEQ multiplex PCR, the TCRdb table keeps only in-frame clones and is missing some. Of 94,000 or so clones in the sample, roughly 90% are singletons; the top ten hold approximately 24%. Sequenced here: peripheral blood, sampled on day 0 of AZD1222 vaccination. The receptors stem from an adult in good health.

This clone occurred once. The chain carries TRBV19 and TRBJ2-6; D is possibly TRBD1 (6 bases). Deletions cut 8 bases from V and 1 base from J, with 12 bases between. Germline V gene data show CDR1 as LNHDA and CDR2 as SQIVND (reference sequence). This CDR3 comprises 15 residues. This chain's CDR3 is CASQPGVSGANVLTF. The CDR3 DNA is TGTGCCAGTCAGCCAGGGGTATCTGGGGCCAACGTCCTGACTTTC.

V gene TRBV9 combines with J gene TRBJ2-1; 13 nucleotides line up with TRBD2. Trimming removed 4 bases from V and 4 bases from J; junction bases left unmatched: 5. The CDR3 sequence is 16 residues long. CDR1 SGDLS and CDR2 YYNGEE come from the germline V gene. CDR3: CASSRRTSGSYNEQFF. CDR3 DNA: TGTGCCAGCAGCCGGCGGACTAGCGGGAGTTACAATGAGCAGTTCTTC.